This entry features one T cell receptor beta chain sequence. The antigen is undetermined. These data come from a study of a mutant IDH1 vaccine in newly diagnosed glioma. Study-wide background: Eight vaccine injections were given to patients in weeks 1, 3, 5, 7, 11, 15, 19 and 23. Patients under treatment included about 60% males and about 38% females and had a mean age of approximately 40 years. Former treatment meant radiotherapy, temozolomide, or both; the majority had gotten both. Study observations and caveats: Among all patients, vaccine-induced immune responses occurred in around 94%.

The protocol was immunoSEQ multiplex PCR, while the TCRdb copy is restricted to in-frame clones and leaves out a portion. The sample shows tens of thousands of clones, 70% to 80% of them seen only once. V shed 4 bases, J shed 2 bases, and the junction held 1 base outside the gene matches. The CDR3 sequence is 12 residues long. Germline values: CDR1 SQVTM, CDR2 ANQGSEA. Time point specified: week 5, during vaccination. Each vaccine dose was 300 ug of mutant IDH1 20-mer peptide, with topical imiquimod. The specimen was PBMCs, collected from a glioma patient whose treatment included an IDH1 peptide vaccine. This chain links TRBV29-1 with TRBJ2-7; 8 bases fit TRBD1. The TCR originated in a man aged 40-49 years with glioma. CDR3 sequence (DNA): TGCAGCGTTGGGACAGGGACCTACGAGCAGTACTTC. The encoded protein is CSVGTGTYEQYF.